This paragraph covers one T cell receptor (beta chain) sequence. Via MiXCR, TCRdb re-called the PCR reads, giving one row per CDR3 protein. The sample includes about 13,000 distinct CDR3 sequences, approximately 50% of them seen just once. The sample comes from a study of tumor-infiltrating lymphocytes in oesophageal squamous cell carcinoma. Per the germline V gene, CDR1 is MNHEY and CDR2 is SMNVEV (reference sequence). The CDR3 length is 15 residues. J was trimmed by 4 bases and V by 4 bases; bases with no gene match: 4. Sequencing was performed on esophageal tumor tissue. The receptor was isolated from a male donor with esophageal squamous cell carcinoma. This sequence joins TRBV27 and TRBJ1-4; 9 bases match TRBD1. For the CDR3, the DNA is TGTGCCAGCAGTTCCCTGGGACAGGGTAATGAAAAACTGTTTTTT. Translating it yields CASSSLGQGNEKLFF.